These 19 T cell receptor beta chains originate from one sample sequenced in a study of CD8 T cells in Susac syndrome. It was with random hexamers that roughly 0.5 to 1 ug RNA was reverse transcribed. TCRdb re-called the immunoSEQ multiplex PCR reads with MiXCR, one entry per CDR3 protein. The sample includes 170,000 or so distinct CDR3 sequences, roughly 94% of them seen just once. The sequenced sample was CD4+ T cells from PBMCs. The receptors originated from a human donor with Susac syndrome.

This sequence joins TRBV30 and TRBJ1-3; weak D call: TRBD1 (6 bases). The CDR3 loop spans 15 amino acids. Germline V lookup: CDR1 GTSNPN, CDR2 SVGIG (reference sequence). Between the trimmed V and J ends, which lost 0 bases and 4 bases, there was a span of 13 bases. CDR3 loop: CAWSVRRTVGNTIYF. As DNA, the CDR3 is TGTGCCTGGAGTGTACGGCGGACAGTCGGAAACACCATATATTTT.

The V gene is TRBV24-1, the J gene TRBJ2-1, with TRBD1 matching over 8 bases. V shed 3 bases and J 7 bases; nucleotides not matched to a gene: 4. From germline, CDR1 is KGHDR and CDR2 SFDVKD. CDR3 size: 14 residues. For the CDR3, the DNA is TGTGCCACCAGTGATCAGGGGGCCTGGAATGAGCAGTTCTTC. Translating it yields CATSDQGAWNEQFF.

The rearrangement links TRBV19 to TRBJ1-1, with 10 bases aligning to TRBD1. The V and J ends lost 7 bases and 6 bases, in that order; junction bases with no gene match: 5. The CDR3 has 13 amino acids. Germline V CDR1 and CDR2: LNHDA, SQIVND (reference sequence). The CDR3: CASMGTGVAEAFF. The CDR3 nucleotides read TGTGCCAGTATGGGGACAGGGGTGGCTGAAGCTTTCTTT.

The chain is built from TRBV4-2 and TRBJ2-3; 11 bases align to TRBD2. V gave up 4 bases and J gave up 2 bases; unmatched junction bases: 8. The germline CDR1 and CDR2 sequences are LGHNA and YNFKEQ. The CDR3 covers 17 residues. The CDR3 protein is CASSRGFSGRVTDTQYF. In DNA, the CDR3 is TGTGCCAGCAGCCGCGGGTTTAGCGGGAGGGTCACAGATACGCAGTATTTT.

In its sample, this clonotype was seen once. The chain recombines TRBV30 with TRBJ2-1; no clear D. With 3 bases removed from V and 8 bases from J, the gap between germline ends came to 14 bases. The CDR3 is 13 residues long. The germline V gene has CDR1 GTSNPN and CDR2 SVGIG (reference sequence). The CDR3 reads CAWSSGENDEQFF. The CDR3, as DNA: TGTGCCTGGAGCTCAGGAGAGAACGATGAGCAGTTCTTC.

V gene TRBV5-1 combines with J gene TRBJ2-1; no reliable D call. Per the germline V gene, CDR1 is SGHRS and CDR2 is YFSETQ. The CDR3 runs to 13 residues. The V gene lost 2 bases and the J gene lost 5 bases, with 8 bases spanning the gap. The CDR3 nucleotides read TGCGCCAGCAGCTTATTACCGAACAATGAGCAGTTCTTC. Amino acids: CASSLLPNNEQFF.

The V gene is TRBV18, the J gene TRBJ2-1; D is possibly TRBD1 (6 bases). CDR1 and CDR2 from the germline V gene are KGHSH and LQKENI. V was clipped by 0 bases and J by 8 bases, with 11 bases between them. The CDR3 sequence is 14 residues long. The CDR3 sequence: CASSPPLGADEQFF. The CDR3 coding sequence is TGTGCCAGCTCACCACCGTTGGGGGCGGATGAGCAGTTCTTC.

The V call is TRBV5-1, the J call TRBJ1-1; D is uncertain. Trimming removed 3 bases from V and 1 base from J, with 13 bases in between. The CDR3 is made up of 15 amino acids. CDR1 and CDR2 (germline): SGHRS, YFSETQ. The CDR3 sequence: CASSSSGPRNTEAFF. The CDR3 region has the DNA TGCGCCAGCAGCTCCTCAGGACCAAGGAACACTGAAGCTTTCTTT.

The chain employs TRBV6-8 and TRBJ2-3; 8 bases agree with TRBD2. Looked up from germline, CDR1 is MNHGY and CDR2 is SAAAGT. After removal of 11 bases from V and 3 bases from J, the junction contained 7 bases not matched to a gene. The CDR3 covers 13 residues. The CDR3 loop is CAGVAGRTDTQYF. For the CDR3, the DNA is TGTGCCGGAGTAGCGGGGCGAACAGATACGCAGTATTTT.

V gene TRBV6-5 combines with J gene TRBJ1-5; no clear D. Looked up from germline, CDR1 is MNHEY and CDR2 is SVGAGI. V gave up 9 bases and J gave up 10 bases, with 7 bases separating them. This CDR3 spans 9 amino acids. The CDR3 sequence: CASHPPQHF. Here the CDR3 DNA reads TGTGCCAGTCACCCACCCCAGCATTTT.

The chain recombines TRBV24-1 with TRBJ2-1; 8 nucleotides agree with TRBD1. Per the germline V gene, CDR1 is KGHDR and CDR2 is SFDVKD. Losses at the gene ends were 2 bases for V and 3 bases for J; bases not matched to a gene: 2. The CDR3 runs to 15 residues. CDR3 DNA sequence: TGTGCCACCAGTGATTGGACAGGGTTCTACAATGAGCAGTTCTTC. It encodes CATSDWTGFYNEQFF.

V gene TRBV12-3 or TRBV12-4 combines with J gene TRBJ2-1; the D gene could be TRBD1 or TRBD2 (6 bases each). CDR3 length: 16 amino acids. Trimming cost V 5 bases and J 8 bases, with 22 bases left between them. The CDR3 DNA sequence: TGTGCCAGCAGTCAACAGCCCGAGGGGGGTTTGGATGAGCAGTTCTTC. This encodes CASSQQPEGGLDEQFF.

This chain links TRBV7-2 with TRBJ2-7; D is unclear. Trimming took off 3 bases at V and 4 bases at J, with 7 bases between the two ends. CDR3 length: 12 amino acids. The germline V gene has CDR1 SGHTA and CDR2 FQGNSA. The CDR3 DNA reads TGTGCCAGCAGCTTGACCCAGTACGAGCAGTACTTC. Translated, it gives CASSLTQYEQYF.

V and J are TRBV18 and TRBJ1-1; 10 bases line up with TRBD1. This CDR3 spans 15 amino acids. CDR1 is KGHSH, CDR2 LQKENI, per germline. The trim removed 6 bases at V and 3 bases at J, leaving 7 bases unmatched. CDR3 residues: CASSLTGGQDTEAFF. DNA of the CDR3: TGTGCCAGCTCGTTGACAGGGGGCCAGGACACTGAAGCTTTCTTT.

This chain uses TRBV11-2 with TRBJ2-2; 7 positions agree with TRBD2. This CDR3 spans 16 amino acids. With 1 base clipped from V and 4 bases from J, the junction kept 6 bases outside the gene matches. Germline CDR1 SGHAT, CDR2 FQNNGV. The CDR3 loop is CASSLGLAVTTGELFF. CDR3 nucleotide sequence: TGTGCCAGCAGCTTAGGTCTAGCGGTAACCACCGGGGAGCTGTTTTTT.

This chain connects TRBV15 to TRBJ2-7; the D is unclear. CDR1 is LNHNV, CDR2 YYDKDF, per germline (reference sequence). Trimming removed 0 bases from V and 0 bases from J, with 9 bases in between. CDR3 length: 15 amino acids. CDR3 residues: CATSRDWTSSYEQYF. The CDR3 region has the DNA TGTGCCACCAGCAGAGATTGGACCTCCTCCTACGAGCAGTACTTC.

The gene calls are TRBV14 and TRBJ2-7; weak D call: TRBD1 (6 bases). Germline V lookup: CDR1 SGHDN, CDR2 FVKESK. Trimming stripped 1 base from V and 3 bases from J, with 16 bases between. The CDR3 is made up of 16 amino acids. The CDR3 nucleotides are TGTGCCAGCAGCCAAGCGGGGACACAAAAACGCTACGAGCAGTACTTC. Its translation is CASSQAGTQKRYEQYF.

The V gene is TRBV20-1, the J gene TRBJ1-5; no clear D. CDR1 is DFQATT and CDR2 is SNEGSKA in the germline V gene (reference sequence). The CDR3 extends over 14 amino acids. The ends were cut back, 4 bases at V and 7 bases at J, with 17 bases in the middle. The CDR3 sequence is CSATDRPGGQPQHF. The CDR3, as DNA: TGCAGTGCTACAGACCGACCGGGAGGGCAGCCCCAGCATTTT.

DNA for the CDR3: TGCGCCAGCAGCCAAGATCCTCTAATATCCAGGGCCGGGGGCGCTGAAGCTTTCTTT. It codes for CASSQDPLISRAGGAEAFF. The chain combines TRBV4-1 with TRBJ1-1, with D maybe TRBD1 (6 bases). Germline V gene sequence: CDR1 MGHRA, CDR2 YSYEKL. Trimming shortened V by 0 bases and J by 6 bases, and 26 bases separated the two germline ends. This CDR3 is 19 amino acids long.